This TCR beta chain was sequenced in a study of shared clonotypes between healthy human individuals. General study points: Naive subsets, compared against memory subsets, generally had larger estimated richness values.

Naive CD8 cells, CD45RO-negative and positively selected for CCR7, excluded terminally differentiated effector memory CD45RA+ cells. Study processing details: ImmunoSEQ sequences covered only the junction and lacked quality scores; filtering therefore differed. Profiled with immunoSEQ multiplex PCR; TCRdb holds only in-frame clones, not every one. V, J and clone size derive from that table, while D and trimming were established from the DNA sequence. The data show about 590,000 clones, over 95% seen once. The CDR3 is 14 residues long. The V gene's germline CDR1 is MDHEN and CDR2 SYDVKM. Trimming took off 3 bases at V and 5 bases at J, with 14 bases between the two ends. This clone was observed a single time. Its specificity is unknown.

The specimen was naive CD8+ T cells sorted from blood. This chain links TRBV28 with TRBJ2-7; perhaps TRBD1 as D (5 bases). This clonotype was sampled from a woman under 40 in good health. In DNA form, the CDR3 reads TGTGCCAGCAGTTTGGCAGGGTCCCCCCACGAGCAGTACTTC. This codes for CASSLAGSPHEQYF.